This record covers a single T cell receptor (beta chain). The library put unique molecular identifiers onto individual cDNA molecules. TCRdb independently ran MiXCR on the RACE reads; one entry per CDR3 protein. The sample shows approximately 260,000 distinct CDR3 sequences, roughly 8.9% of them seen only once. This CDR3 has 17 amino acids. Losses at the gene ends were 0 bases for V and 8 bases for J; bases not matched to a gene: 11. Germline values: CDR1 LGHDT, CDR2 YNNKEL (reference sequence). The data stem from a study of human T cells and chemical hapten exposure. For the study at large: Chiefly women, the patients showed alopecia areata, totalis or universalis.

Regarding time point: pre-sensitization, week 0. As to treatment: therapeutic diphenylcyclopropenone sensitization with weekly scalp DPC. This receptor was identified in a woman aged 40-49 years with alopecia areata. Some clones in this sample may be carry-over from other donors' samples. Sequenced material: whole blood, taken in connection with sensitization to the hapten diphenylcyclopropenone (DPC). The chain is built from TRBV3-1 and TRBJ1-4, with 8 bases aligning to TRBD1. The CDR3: CASSQDPRTGRREKLFF. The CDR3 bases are TGTGCCAGCAGCCAAGATCCTCGGACAGGGCGGCGGGAAAAACTGTTTTTT.